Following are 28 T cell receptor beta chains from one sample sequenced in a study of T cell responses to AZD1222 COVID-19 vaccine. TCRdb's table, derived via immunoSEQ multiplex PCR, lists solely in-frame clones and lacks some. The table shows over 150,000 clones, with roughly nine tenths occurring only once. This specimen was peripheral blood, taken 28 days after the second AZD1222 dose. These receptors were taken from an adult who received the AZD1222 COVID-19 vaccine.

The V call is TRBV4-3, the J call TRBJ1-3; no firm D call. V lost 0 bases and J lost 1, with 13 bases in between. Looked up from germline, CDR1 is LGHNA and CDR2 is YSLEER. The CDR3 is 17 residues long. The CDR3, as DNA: TGCGCCAGCAGCCAAGATCGGGGTGCCGATTCTGGAAACACCATATATTTT. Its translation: CASSQDRGADSGNTIYF.

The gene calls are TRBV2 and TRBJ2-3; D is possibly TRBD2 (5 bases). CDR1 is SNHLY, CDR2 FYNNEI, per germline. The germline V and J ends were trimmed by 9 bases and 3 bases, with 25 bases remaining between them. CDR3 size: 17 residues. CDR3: CASVSVRLGLGTDTQYF. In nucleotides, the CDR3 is TGTGCCAGTGTTAGTGTGAGGTTAGGACTGGGAACAGATACGCAGTATTTT.

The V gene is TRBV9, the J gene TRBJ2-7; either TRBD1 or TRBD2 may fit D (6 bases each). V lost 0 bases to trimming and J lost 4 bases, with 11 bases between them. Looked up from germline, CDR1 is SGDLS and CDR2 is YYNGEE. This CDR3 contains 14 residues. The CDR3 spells CASSVGEGGYEQYF. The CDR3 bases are TGTGCCAGCAGCGTAGGGGAAGGGGGGTACGAGCAGTACTTC. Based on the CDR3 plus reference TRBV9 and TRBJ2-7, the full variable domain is DSGVTQTPKHLITATGQRVTLRCSPRSGDLSVYWYQQSLDQGLQFLIQYYNGEERAKGNILERFSAQQFPDLHSELNLSSLELGDSALYFCASSVGEGGYEQYFGPGTRLTVT.

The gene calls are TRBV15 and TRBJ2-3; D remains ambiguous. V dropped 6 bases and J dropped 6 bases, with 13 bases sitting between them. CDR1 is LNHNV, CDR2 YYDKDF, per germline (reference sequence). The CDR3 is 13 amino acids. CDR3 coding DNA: TGTGCCACCAGTCCGACGATTTTGGATACGCAGTATTTT. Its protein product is CATSPTILDTQYF.

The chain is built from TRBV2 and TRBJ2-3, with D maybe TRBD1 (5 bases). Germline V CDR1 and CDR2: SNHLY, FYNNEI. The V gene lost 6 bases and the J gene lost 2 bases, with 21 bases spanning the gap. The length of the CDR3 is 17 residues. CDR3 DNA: TGTGCCAGCAGGAGTCCCCGCCAGGGTCGTAACACAGATACGCAGTATTTT. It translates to CASRSPRQGRNTDTQYF. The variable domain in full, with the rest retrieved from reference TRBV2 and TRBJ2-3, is EPEVTQTPSHQVTQMGQEVILRCVPISNHLYFYWYRQILGQKVEFLVSFYNNEISEKSEIFDDQFSVERPDGSNFTLKIRSTKLEDSAMYFCASRSPRQGRNTDTQYFGPGTRLTVL.

CDR3 DNA sequence: TGTGCCAGCAGCTCGGGCCAGGGAACGAACACCGGGGAGCTGTTTTTT. Translating gives CASSSGQGTNTGELFF. The chain is built from TRBV7-9 and TRBJ2-2; D is perhaps TRBD1 (5 bases). Trimming cost V 4 bases and J 0 bases, with 12 bases left between them. CDR1 is SEHNR and CDR2 is FQNEAQ in the germline V gene (reference sequence). The CDR3 has 16 amino acids.

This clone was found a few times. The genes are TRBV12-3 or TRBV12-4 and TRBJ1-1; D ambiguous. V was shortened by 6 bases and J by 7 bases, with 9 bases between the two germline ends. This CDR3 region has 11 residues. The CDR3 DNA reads TGTGCCAGCAGGCAAAAGGGTGAAGCTTTCTTT. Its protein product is CASRQKGEAFF.

The CDR3 DNA reads TGTGCCATCAGCGATACCCGGACTAGCGGGGGCACCACGTCCTACAATGAGCAGTTCTTC. Translating it yields CAISDTRTSGGTTSYNEQFF. V is TRBV10-3 and J is TRBJ2-1, with TRBD2 identical over 13 bases. V trimming: 6 bases; J trimming: 1 base; junction bases outside the gene matches: 15. Germline V gives CDR1 ENHRY, CDR2 SYGVKD. This CDR3 comprises 20 residues.

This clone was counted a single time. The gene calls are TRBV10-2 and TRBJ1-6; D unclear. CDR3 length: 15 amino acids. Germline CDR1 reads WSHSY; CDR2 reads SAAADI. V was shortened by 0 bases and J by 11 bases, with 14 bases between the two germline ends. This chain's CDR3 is CASSESTASRAPLHF. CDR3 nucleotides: TGCGCCAGCAGTGAGTCGACGGCCAGCCGAGCACCCCTCCACTTT.

The CDR3 DNA reads TGCGCCAGCAGCTTTTCGGGGGGCAATTCAGATACGCAGTATTTT. Its protein is CASSFSGGNSDTQYF. The chain has TRBV5-1 and TRBJ2-3, with D perhaps matching TRBD2 (7 bases). V lost 2 bases, J lost 4 bases, and 14 bases lay in between. From germline, CDR1 is SGHRS and CDR2 YFSETQ. This CDR3 is 15 amino acids long. The full variable domain, in which reference TRBV5-1 and TRBJ2-3 provide the parts outside the CDR3, is KAGVTQTPRYLIKTRGQQVTLSCSPISGHRSVSWYQQTPGQGLQFLFEYFSETQRNKGNFPGRFSGRQFSNSRSEMNVSTLELGDSALYLCASSFSGGNSDTQYFGPGTRLTVL.

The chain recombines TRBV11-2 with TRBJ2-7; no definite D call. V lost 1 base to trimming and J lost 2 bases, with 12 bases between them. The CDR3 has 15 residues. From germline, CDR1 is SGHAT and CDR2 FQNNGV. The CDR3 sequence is CASSLVLQAAYEQYF. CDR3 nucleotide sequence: TGTGCCAGCAGCTTAGTACTTCAGGCTGCCTACGAGCAGTACTTC.

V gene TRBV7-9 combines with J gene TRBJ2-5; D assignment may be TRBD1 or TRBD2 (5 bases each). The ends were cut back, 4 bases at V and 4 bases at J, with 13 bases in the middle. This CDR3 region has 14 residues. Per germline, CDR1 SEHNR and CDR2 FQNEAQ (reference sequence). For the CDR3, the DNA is TGTGCCAGCAGCTCCGGCAGTGGGGGAGAGACCCAGTACTTC. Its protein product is CASSSGSGGETQYF.

The CDR3 nucleotides read TGTGCCATCAGTGAGTCGCCAGGGGGGGATGAGCAGTTCTTC. Its translation is CAISESPGGDEQFF. The rearrangement uses TRBV10-3 and TRBJ2-1; the D call may be TRBD1 or TRBD2 (7 bases each). Germline V gene sequence: CDR1 ENHRY, CDR2 SYGVKD. Trimming shortened V by 0 bases and J by 8 bases, and 11 bases separated the two germline ends. The CDR3 has 14 residues.

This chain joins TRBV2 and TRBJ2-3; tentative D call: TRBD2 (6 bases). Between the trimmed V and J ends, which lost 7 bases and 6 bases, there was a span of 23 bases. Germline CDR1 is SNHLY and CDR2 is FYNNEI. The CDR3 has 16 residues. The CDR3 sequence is CASTQGGTLLFDTQYF. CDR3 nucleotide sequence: TGTGCCAGCACCCAGGGCGGGACTCTACTTTTCGATACGCAGTATTTT.

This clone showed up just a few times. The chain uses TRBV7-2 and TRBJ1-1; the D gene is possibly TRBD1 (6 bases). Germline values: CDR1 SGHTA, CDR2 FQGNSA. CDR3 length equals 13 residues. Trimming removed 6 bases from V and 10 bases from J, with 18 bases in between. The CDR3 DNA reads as TGTGCCAGCAGTCGTACAGGGTCCGGGTCAGCTTTCTTT. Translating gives CASSRTGSGSAFF.

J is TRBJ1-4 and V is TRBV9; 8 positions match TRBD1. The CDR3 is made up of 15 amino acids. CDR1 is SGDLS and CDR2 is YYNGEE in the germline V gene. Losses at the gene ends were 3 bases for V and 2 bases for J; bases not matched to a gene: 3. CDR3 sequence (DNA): TGTGCCAGCAGCGCCGACAGGGGCACTAATGAAAAACTGTTTTTT. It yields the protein CASSADRGTNEKLFF.

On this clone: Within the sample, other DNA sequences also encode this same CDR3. The CDR3 region is CASSYLGQGYEQYF. In nucleotides, the CDR3 is TGTGCCAGCAGTTACCTCGGACAGGGTTACGAGCAGTACTTC. J is TRBJ2-7 and V is TRBV6-5, with 8 bases lining up with TRBD1. The CDR3 length is 14 residues. V was pared by 2 bases and J by 4 bases, with 4 bases of the junction left unmatched. Germline CDR1 MNHEY, CDR2 SVGAGI.

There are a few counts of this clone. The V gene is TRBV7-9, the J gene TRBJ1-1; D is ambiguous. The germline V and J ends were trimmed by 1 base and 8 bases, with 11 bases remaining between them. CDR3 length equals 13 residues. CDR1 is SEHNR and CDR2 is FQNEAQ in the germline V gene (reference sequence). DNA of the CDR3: TGTGCCAGCAGCTTAGTAGGTACAGACGAAGCTTTCTTT. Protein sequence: CASSLVGTDEAFF.

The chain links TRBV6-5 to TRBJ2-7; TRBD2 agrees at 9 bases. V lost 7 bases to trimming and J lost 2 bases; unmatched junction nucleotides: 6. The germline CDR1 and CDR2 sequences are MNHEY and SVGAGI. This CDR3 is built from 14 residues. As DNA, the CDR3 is TGTGCCAGCAAGTACCTAGCGGGGACCTACGAGCAGTACTTC. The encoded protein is CASKYLAGTYEQYF.

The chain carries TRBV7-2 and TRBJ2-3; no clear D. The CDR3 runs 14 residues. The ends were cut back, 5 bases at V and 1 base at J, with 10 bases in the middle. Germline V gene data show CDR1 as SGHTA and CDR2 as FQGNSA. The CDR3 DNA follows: TGTGCCAGCAGCCCTATGGCGGGCACAGATACGCAGTATTTT. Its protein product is CASSPMAGTDTQYF.

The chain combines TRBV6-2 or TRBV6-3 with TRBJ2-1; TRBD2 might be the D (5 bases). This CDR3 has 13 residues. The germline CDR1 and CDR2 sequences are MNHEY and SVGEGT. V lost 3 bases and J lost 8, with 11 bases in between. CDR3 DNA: TGTGCCAGCAGTTATGGGGAGCCCCATGAGCAGTTCTTC. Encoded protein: CASSYGEPHEQFF.

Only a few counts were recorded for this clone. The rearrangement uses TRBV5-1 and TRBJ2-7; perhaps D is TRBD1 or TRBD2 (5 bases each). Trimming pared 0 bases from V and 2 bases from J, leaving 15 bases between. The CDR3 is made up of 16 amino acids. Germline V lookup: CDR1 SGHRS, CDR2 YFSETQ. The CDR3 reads CASSLERGSRTYEQYF. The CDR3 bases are TGCGCCAGCAGCTTGGAACGGGGCTCGCGAACCTACGAGCAGTACTTC.

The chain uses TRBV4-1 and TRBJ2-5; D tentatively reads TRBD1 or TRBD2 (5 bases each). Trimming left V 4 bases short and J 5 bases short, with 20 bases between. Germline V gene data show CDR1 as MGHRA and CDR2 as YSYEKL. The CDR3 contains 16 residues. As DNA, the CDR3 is TGCGCCAGCAGCCGAAGAGGGCAGGGTGCTTTGGAGACCCAGTACTTC. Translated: CASSRRGQGALETQYF.

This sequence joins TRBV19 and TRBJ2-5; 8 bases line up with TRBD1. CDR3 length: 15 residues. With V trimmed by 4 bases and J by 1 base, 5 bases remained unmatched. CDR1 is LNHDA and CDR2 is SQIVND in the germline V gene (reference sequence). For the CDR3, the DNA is TGTGCCAGTAGTACCGGACAGGGCCTCCAAGAGACCCAGTACTTC. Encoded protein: CASSTGQGLQETQYF.

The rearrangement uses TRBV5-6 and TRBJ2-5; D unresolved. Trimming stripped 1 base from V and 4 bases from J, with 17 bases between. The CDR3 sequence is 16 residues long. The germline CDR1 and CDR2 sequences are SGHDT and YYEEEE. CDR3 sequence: CASSLLERMLVETQYF. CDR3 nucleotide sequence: TGTGCCAGCAGCTTGCTAGAGAGAATGTTGGTAGAGACCCAGTACTTC.

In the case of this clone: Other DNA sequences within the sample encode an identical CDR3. CDR3 region: CASSPGTYEQYF. The CDR3 DNA is TGTGCCAGCTCACCAGGAACATACGAGCAGTACTTC. The genes are TRBV18 and TRBJ2-7; D is ambiguous. CDR1 KGHSH and CDR2 LQKENI come from the germline V gene. V shed 2 bases and J shed 4 bases, with 6 bases lying between them. The CDR3 is 12 residues long. The full variable domain, its missing parts supplied by reference TRBV18 and TRBJ2-7, is NAGVMQNPRHLVRRRGQEARLRCSPMKGHSHVYWYRQLPEEGLKFMVYLQKENIIDESGMPKERFSAEFPKEGPSILRIQQVVRGDSAAYFCASSPGTYEQYFGPGTRLTVT.

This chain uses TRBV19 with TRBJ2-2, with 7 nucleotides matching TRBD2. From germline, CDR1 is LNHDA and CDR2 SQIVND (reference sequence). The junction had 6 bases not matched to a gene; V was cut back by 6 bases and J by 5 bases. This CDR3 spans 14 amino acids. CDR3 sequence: CASSPQGGTGELFF. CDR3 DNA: TGTGCCAGTAGCCCGCAGGGAGGGACCGGGGAGCTGTTTTTT.

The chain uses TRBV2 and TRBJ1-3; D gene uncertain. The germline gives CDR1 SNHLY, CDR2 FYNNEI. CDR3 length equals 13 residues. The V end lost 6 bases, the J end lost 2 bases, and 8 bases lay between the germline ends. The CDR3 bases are TGTGCCAGCAGATTCGGTCCTGGAAACACCATATATTTT. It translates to CASRFGPGNTIYF. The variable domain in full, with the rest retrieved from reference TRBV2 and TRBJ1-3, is EPEVTQTPSHQVTQMGQEVILRCVPISNHLYFYWYRQILGQKVEFLVSFYNNEISEKSEIFDDQFSVERPDGSNFTLKIRSTKLEDSAMYFCASRFGPGNTIYFGEGSWLTVV.